This TCR beta chain was found in a study of PD-1 blockade in classical Hodgkin lymphoma. Study overall: Nivolumab was given intravenously to patients at 3 mg/kg every 2 weeks. Overall study findings and caveats: Newly diagnosed patients were said to have less baseline TCR diversity than healthy donors did. Patients were excluded if nivolumab began under 1 year after ASCT (the autologous transplant).

Germline values: CDR1 SGDLS, CDR2 YYNGEE. This CDR3 contains 19 residues. The V and J ends lost 4 bases and 4 bases, in that order; junction bases with no gene match: 12. As to this clone: The antigen remains unidentified.

Sequencing was performed with immunoSEQ multiplex PCR; in TCRdb, only in-frame clones are kept and a portion is missing. The sample contains around 4,100 clones, around three fifths of which appear only once. Every patient experienced relapse after autologous stem cell transplantation, and brentuximab vedotin exposure varied. The starting material was peripheral blood mononuclear cells (PBMCs), obtained at baseline. The J gene is TRBJ2-2, the V gene TRBV9, with 14 positions matching TRBD2. The source is a human donor with classical Hodgkin lymphoma. CDR3 sequence: CASSPKGTSGSFRTGELFF. CDR3 sequence (DNA): TGTGCCAGCAGCCCCAAGGGGACTAGCGGGAGCTTTCGCACCGGGGAGCTGTTTTTT.